One T cell receptor beta chain is described in this entry. These data come from a study of T-cell reconstitution after alpha-beta-depleted transplantation in children. Preparing the TCRbeta library involved the use of unique molecular identifiers. Each CDR3 protein is one row after TCRdb ran MiXCR on the PCR reads. The sample lists 600,000 to 700,000 distinct CDR3 sequences; about 15% were seen once. The CDR3 extends over 14 amino acids. Germline V lookup: CDR1 SNHLY, CDR2 FYNNEI. V lost 6 bases and J 0 bases, leaving 9 bases between the germline ends. Sample: PBMCs from the stem cell graft donor, taken from the stem cell graft. The clonotype originates from a human donor who donated a stem cell graft to a child with acute myeloid leukemia. J is TRBJ1-5 and V is TRBV2; no clear D. The CDR3 is CASRGQNSNQPQHF. For the CDR3, the DNA is TGTGCCAGCAGGGGCCAAAATAGCAATCAGCCCCAGCATTTT. Full variable domain (rest looked up from reference TRBV2 and TRBJ1-5): EPEVTQTPSHQVTQMGQEVILRCVPISNHLYFYWYRQILGQKVEFLVSFYNNEISEKSEIFDDQFSVERPDGSNFTLKIRSTKLEDSAMYFCASRGQNSNQPQHFGDGTRLSIL.